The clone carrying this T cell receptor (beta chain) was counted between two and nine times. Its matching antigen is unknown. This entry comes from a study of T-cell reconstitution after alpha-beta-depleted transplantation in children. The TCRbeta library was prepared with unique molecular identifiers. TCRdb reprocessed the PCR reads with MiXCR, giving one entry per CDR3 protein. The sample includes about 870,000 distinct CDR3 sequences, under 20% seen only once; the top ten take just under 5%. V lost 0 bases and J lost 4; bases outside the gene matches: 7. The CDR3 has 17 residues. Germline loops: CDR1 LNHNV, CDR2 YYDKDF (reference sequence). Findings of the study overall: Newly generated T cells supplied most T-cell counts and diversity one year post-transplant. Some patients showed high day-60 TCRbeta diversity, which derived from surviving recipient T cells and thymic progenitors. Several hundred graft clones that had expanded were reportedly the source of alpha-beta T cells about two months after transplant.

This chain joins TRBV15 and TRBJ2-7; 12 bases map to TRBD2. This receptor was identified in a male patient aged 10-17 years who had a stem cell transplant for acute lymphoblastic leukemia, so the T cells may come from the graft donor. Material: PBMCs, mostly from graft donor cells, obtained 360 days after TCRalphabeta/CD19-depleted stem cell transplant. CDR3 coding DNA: TGTGCCACCAGCAGAGATCGCCTAGCGGGAGGGTTATACGAGCAGTACTTC. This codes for CATSRDRLAGGLYEQYF.